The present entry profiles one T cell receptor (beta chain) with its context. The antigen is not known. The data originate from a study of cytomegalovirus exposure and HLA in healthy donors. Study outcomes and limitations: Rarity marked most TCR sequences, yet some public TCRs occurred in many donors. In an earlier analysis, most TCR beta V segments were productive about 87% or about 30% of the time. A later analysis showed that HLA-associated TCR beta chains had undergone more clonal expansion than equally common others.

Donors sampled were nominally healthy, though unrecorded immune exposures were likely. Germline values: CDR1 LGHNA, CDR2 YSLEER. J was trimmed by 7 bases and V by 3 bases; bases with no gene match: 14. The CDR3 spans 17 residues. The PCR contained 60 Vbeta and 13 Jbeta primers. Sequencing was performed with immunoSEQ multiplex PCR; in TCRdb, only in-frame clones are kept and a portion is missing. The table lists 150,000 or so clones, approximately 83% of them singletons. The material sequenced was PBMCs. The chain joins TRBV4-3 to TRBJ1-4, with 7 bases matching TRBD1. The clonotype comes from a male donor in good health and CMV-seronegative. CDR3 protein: CASSQGQLWGVGEKLFF. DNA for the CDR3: TGCGCCAGCAGCCAGGGACAGTTATGGGGGGTCGGTGAAAAACTGTTTTTT.